This T cell receptor beta chain was found in a study of control samples from healthy donors and cancer patients. The protocol was immunoSEQ multiplex PCR, while the TCRdb copy is restricted to in-frame clones and leaves out a portion. The table records 130,000 or so clones, roughly nine tenths of them present only once. V was trimmed by 4 bases and J by 0 bases, leaving 11 bases between them. This CDR3 contains 14 residues. The germline V gene has CDR1 SGHRS and CDR2 YFSETQ. The TCR was taken from a man aged 18 to 29 in good health. V gene TRBV5-1 combines with J gene TRBJ2-7; TRBD2 might be the D (5 bases). The sequenced sample was blood. CDR3 nucleotides: TGCGCCAGCAGCCGCGGACTTTACTCCTACGAGCAGTACTTC. It yields the protein CASSRGLYSYEQYF.